The 8 T cell receptor beta chains in this list originate from one sample, sequenced in a study of cytomegalovirus exposure and HLA in healthy donors. Use of 60 Vbeta and 13 Jbeta primers characterized the PCR. Clones were read by immunoSEQ multiplex PCR, and TCRdb kept only the in-frame ones, dropping some. The sample holds about 110,000 clones, roughly 80% seen once. The specimen sequenced was PBMCs. The receptors here all came from a young man in good health and CMV-seropositive.

The chain is built from TRBV6-5 and TRBJ2-5; 7 bases line up with TRBD1. CDR1 and CDR2 from the germline V gene are MNHEY and SVGAGI. This CDR3 is built from 15 residues. V was clipped by 2 bases and J by 3 bases; unmatched bases: 6. The CDR3 bases are TGTGCCAGCAGTTACAGAGGGGGCAGGAAAGAGACCCAGTACTTC. Translation: CASSYRGGRKETQYF.

This sequence joins TRBV11-2 and TRBJ1-2; D gene ambiguous. The CDR3 covers 13 residues. V was cut by 5 bases and J by 4 bases, with 11 bases left in between. Germline loops: CDR1 SGHAT, CDR2 FQNNGV. The CDR3 bases are TGTGCCAGCAGCGAATCACCGGGCTATGGCTACACCTTC. Encoded protein: CASSESPGYGYTF.

This clone has more than one count but fewer than ten. The J gene is TRBJ2-5, the V gene TRBV2; a weak D match, TRBD1 (5 bases). The CDR3 extends over 15 amino acids. Germline loops: CDR1 SNHLY, CDR2 FYNNEI. Trimming removed 7 bases at V and 1 base at J, with 16 bases between. The CDR3 DNA sequence: TGTGCCAGCAAGGGGAACGGTTTCGCCCAAGAGACCCAGTACTTC. Amino acids: CASKGNGFAQETQYF.

The chain carries TRBV18 and TRBJ2-7; D uncertain. Germline loops: CDR1 KGHSH, CDR2 LQKENI. The length of the CDR3 is 13 residues. Deletions cut 3 bases from V and 4 bases from J, with 10 bases between. The CDR3: CASSPDIGYEQYV. The CDR3 DNA sequence: TGTGCCAGCTCACCGGATATCGGGTACGAGCAGTACGTC.

The gene calls are TRBV5-4 and TRBJ1-2, with D possibly matching TRBD1 (6 bases). This CDR3 contains 14 residues. Trimming took off 2 bases at V and 4 bases at J, with 12 bases between the two ends. The germline gives CDR1 SGHNT, CDR2 YYREEE (reference sequence). Here the CDR3 DNA reads TGTGCCAGCAGCTTTACAGGGTCGGGCTATGGCTACACCTTC. Protein product: CASSFTGSGYGYTF.

The chain joins TRBV27 to TRBJ1-2; D gene ambiguous. Trimming shortened V by 2 bases and J by 7 bases, and 8 bases separated the two germline ends. In germline, CDR1 is MNHEY, CDR2 SMNVEV (reference sequence). The CDR3 runs to 12 residues. As DNA, the CDR3 is TGTGCCAGCAGTTTACTGGCAGGTGGCTACACCTTC. As protein: CASSLLAGGYTF.

The rearrangement links TRBV27 to TRBJ1-4, with 7 bases fitting TRBD1. This CDR3 is 18 amino acids long. The V and J ends lost 6 bases and 5 bases, in that order; junction bases with no gene match: 18. Germline V gene sequence: CDR1 MNHEY, CDR2 SMNVEV (reference sequence). This chain's CDR3 is CASRLRLHRGGLNEKLFF. The CDR3 DNA is TGTGCCAGCAGATTGCGCCTACACAGAGGGGGCCTGAATGAAAAACTGTTTTTT. Using reference TRBV27 and TRBJ1-4 for the parts outside the CDR3, the full variable domain is EAQVTQNPRYLITVTGKKLTVTCSQNMNHEYMSWYRQDPGLGLRQIYYSMNVEVTDKGDVPEGYKVSRKEKRNFPLILESPSPNQTSLYFCASRLRLHRGGLNEKLFFGSGTQLSVL.

CDR3 DNA sequence: TGCAGTGCTAGCAGGTTCACTGAAGCTTTCTTT. Translation gives CSASRFTEAFF. The J gene is TRBJ1-1, the V gene TRBV20-1; D ambiguous. V was shortened by 3 bases and J by 4 bases, with 6 bases between the two germline ends. This CDR3 has 11 residues. The germline V gene encodes CDR1 DFQATT and CDR2 SNEGSKA (reference sequence).